Given below is one T cell receptor beta chain in context. Its target is not known. This specimen belongs to a study of CXCR3-negative and CXCR3-positive naive CD8 T cells. The TRB libraries of cDNA were built by UMI-labeled 5' RACE. TCRdb re-called the 5' RACE reads and gives one entry per CDR3 protein, without DNA. The specimen's table records over 70,000 distinct CDR3 sequences. The CDR3 runs to 19 residues. Study-level findings and limits: Compared with CXCR3-negative naive cells, CXCR3-positive naive cells showed more hydrophobic TRB CDR3s. TRB CDR3 properties were used to infer TCR strength, and surface CD5 was comparable between naive subsets. Diversity in memory CD8+ cells fell much lower than the comparably high levels seen in both naive subsets.

The source material was naive CXCR3- CD8+ T cells from blood. Indicated subset: CD45RO-CCR7+CD27+CD95- naive CD8+ T cells lacking CXCR3 (TNR3-). This clonotype was obtained from a human donor in good health. Some clones in this sample may be carry-over from other donors' samples. V and J are TRBV21-1 and TRBJ2-2; no DNA is available, so the TRBD1 call from TCRdb remains unchecked. TRBV21-1 is assigned pseudogene status. The CDR3 sequence: CASSPSSSAGTGNTGELFF.